Detailed here is one TCR beta chain. The table lists this clonotype with a few counts. Its cognate antigen has yet to be identified. Nothing much larger sits one base from this clone, and base qualities are not available. This specimen comes from a study of naive and memory T cell subsets (dated by TCRdb to 2016 to 2017). Regarding the research as a whole: The study applied an open-source, UMI-based TCR alpha and beta sequencing pipeline to sorted naive and memory peripheral blood T cell subsets. Complete agreement was observed between the functional CMV T cell responses and the IgG serology results. RNA was DNase-treated and reverse transcribed with TCR constant-region primers, mostly using SuperScript III. The paper as a whole reports these results and caveats: In both CD4 and CD8 cells, going from naive through CM, EM and EMRA, the Gini index went up while Shannon and inverse Simpson diversity went down. The abundance of TCRs followed a power law with an exponent that differed between naive and memory subsets yet stayed consistent across the three individuals. Once error correction was done, more than 90% of naive TCR sequences showed up just once, which made the naive abundance distributions much steeper than those of the memory subsets. RNA-based TCR counts may be influenced by expression changes linked to T cell activation and differentiation. The repertoire findings for the naive and memory subsets could not be validated, as no ground truth was available. Each clonotype was defined as a single alpha or beta chain sequence rather than as a paired alpha/beta receptor.

Library method: UMI-ligation and nested PCR. The beta constant-region primer consisted of an equimolar mixture of two oligonucleotides that together covered TRBC1 and TRBC2. The ligated cDNA went through four rounds of PCR with nested alpha and beta constant-region primers together with the SP2 primer. A single-stranded oligonucleotide carrying the SP2 primer and a 12-nucleotide UMI was ligated to the 3' end of the cDNA by T4 RNA ligase 1. Incubation of the ligation reaction was carried out at 16 degrees C for roughly 20-25 hours. PCR2 was usually performed as a SYBR Green qPCR and halted at a preset threshold so that over-amplification would not occur. Every purification after the first one was done using Agencourt AMPure XP magnetic beads. Library quantification was done by Qubit, followed by a TapeStation check on which the main peak was expected at around 650 bp. The pooled libraries were sequenced on an Illumina MiSeq using v2 2x251 paired-end kits, which usually yielded roughly 0.85-2.2 million reads per sample. Each sample library was pooled at around 4.1 nM, and roughly 4.5-7% PhiX was included to improve cluster recognition. On the study's bioinformatics: Using tag matching that tolerated one base-pair mismatch, Decombinator assigned V and J genes to FASTQ reads that had been processed by Demultiplexor. Collapsinator relied on UMIs to fix sequencing errors as well as frequency errors caused by PCR heterogeneity. TCRs were translated and CDR3s were extracted from the conserved cysteine to the FGXG phenylalanine by CDR3Translator, with non-productive sequences being flagged. Repertoires were subsampled to equal numbers of UMI-defined TCRs before Gini, Shannon entropy and inverse Simpson indices were calculated. Within the linear range, a power law was fitted by maximum likelihood to the distributions of clonotype abundance. When run on a single naive CD8 sample, MIGEC and the pipeline yielded similar UMI counts, similar unique TCR numbers and similar clonal distributions. A set of 7,322 CMV-associated CDR3 sequences, compiled from VDJdb and a published dataset, was used to search the repertoires. The public reads were reanalyzed by TCRdb: fastp trimming at Q25, MiXCR alignment, in-frame beta chains only. Duplicate CDR3 protein sequences are folded into a single record with the most common DNA and genes. In this record, the V and J calls reflect TCRdb's handling and not the investigators' own analysis. The sample includes tens of thousands of distinct CDR3 sequences, with roughly 10% observed a single time. Of the sample, 22% falls within the top ten clones.

Separate amplification of TCR alpha and beta chain libraries was performed from the second PCR step onward. To determine each donor's CMV status, fresh PBMCs were stimulated overnight with CMV viral lysate, and IFNgamma production from CD4+ T cells was then assessed. CD4 T cells were positively selected using Miltenyi beads, after which CD8 T cells were positively selected from the CD4-negative fraction. After staining for CD3, CD4, CD8, CD45RA, CD27 and a live/dead dye, cells were sorted on a BD Aria II into four subsets based on CD45RA and CD27. Blood was obtained from three healthy volunteers, and the blood from each volunteer was fractionated into CD4 and CD8 T cells and subsequently into four differentiation subsets. Around 130 ml of peripheral blood was drawn per donor, and PBMC were isolated by Ficoll-Paque PLUS density-gradient centrifugation. After sorting, cells were lysed in RLT buffer, RNA was extracted using a Qiagen RNeasy kit, and the extracted RNA was stored at -80 degrees C.

The receptor was isolated from a human donor in good health. Sequencing was done on a sample of central memory CD8+ T cells from blood. The sample's cell subset or site, from its label and the paper: central memory, CD45RA- CD27+.

The nucleotides are TGTGCCAGCAGCCCTGAGACTACAAATGAGCAGTTCTTC. Its protein is CASSPETTNEQFF. The sequence links TRBV11-2 to TRBJ2-1; a tentative D call is TRBD2 (5 bases match). Taken from the germline V gene, the CDR1 and CDR2 loops are SGHAT and FQNNGV. V and J are truncated by 5 bases and 7 bases respectively, leaving an intervening sequence of 12 bases. From its cysteine to its phenylalanine, the CDR3 spans 13 amino acids. The DNA shown is the 39-base CDR3, in frame from base 1.